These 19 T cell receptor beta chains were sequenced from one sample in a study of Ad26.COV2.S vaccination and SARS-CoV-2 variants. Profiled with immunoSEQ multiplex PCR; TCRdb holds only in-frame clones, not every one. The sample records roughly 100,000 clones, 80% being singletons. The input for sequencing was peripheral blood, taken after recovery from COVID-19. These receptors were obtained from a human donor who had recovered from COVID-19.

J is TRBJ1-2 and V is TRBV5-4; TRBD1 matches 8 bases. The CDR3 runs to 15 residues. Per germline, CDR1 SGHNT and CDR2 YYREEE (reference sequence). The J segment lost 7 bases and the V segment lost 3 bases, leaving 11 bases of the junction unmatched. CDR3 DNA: TGTGCCAGCAGCTCGCCACAGGGGGTGAATGGTGGCTACACCTTC. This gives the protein CASSSPQGVNGGYTF. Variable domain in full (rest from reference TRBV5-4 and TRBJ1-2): ETGVTQSPTHLIKTRGQQVTLRCSSQSGHNTVSWYQQALGQGPQFIFQYYREEENGRGNFPPRFSGLQFPNYSSELNVNALELDDSALYLCASSSPQGVNGGYTFGSGTRLTVV.

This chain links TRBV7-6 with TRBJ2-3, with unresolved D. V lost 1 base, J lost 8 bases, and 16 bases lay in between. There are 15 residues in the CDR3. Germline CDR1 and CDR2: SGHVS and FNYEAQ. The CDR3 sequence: CASSLGVTREGTQYF. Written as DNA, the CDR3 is TGTGCCAGCAGCTTAGGGGTGACCCGTGAAGGTACGCAGTATTTT.

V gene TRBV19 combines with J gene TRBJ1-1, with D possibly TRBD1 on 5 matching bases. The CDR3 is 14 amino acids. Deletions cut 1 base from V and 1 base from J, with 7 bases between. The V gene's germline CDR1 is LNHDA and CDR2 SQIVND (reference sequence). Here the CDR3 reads CASSIGGPNTEAFF. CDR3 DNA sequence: TGTGCCAGTAGTATAGGGGGCCCGAACACTGAAGCTTTCTTT. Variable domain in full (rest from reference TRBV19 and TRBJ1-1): DGGITQSPKYLFRKEGQNVTLSCEQNLNHDAMYWYRQDPGQGLRLIYYSQIVNDFQKGDIAEGYSVSREKKESFPLTVTSAQKNPTAFYLCASSIGGPNTEAFFGQGTRLTVV.

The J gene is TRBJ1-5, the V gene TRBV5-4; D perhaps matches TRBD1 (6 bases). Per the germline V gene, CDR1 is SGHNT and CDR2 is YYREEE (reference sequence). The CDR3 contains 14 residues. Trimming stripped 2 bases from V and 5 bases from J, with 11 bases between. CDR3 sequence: CASSFQGHDQPQHF. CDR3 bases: TGTGCCAGCAGCTTCCAGGGGCACGATCAGCCCCAGCATTTT.

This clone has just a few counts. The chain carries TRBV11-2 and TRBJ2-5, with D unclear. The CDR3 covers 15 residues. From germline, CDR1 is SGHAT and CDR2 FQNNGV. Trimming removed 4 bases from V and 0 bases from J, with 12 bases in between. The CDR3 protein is CASSSTLLYQETQYF. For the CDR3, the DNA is TGTGCCAGCAGCTCTACTCTCTTGTACCAAGAGACCCAGTACTTC.

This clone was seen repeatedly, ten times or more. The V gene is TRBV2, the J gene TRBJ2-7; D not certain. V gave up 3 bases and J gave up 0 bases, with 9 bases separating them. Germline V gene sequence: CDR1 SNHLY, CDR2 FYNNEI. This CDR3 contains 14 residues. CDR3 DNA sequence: TGTGCCAGCAGTGAGTGGTATAACTCCTACGAGCAGTACTTC. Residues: CASSEWYNSYEQYF.

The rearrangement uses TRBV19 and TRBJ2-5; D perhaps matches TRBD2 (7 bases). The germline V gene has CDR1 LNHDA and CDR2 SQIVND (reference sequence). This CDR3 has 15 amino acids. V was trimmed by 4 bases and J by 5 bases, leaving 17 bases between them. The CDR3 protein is CASSKGEGTVETQYF. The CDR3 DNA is TGTGCCAGTAGTAAGGGGGAGGGCACGGTTGAGACCCAGTACTTC.

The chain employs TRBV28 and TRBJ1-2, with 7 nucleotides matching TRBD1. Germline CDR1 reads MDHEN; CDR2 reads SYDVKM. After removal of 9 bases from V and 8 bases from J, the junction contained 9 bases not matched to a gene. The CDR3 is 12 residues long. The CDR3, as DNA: TGTGCCAGTAGGATGACAGGGTACGGCTACACCTTC. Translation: CASRMTGYGYTF.

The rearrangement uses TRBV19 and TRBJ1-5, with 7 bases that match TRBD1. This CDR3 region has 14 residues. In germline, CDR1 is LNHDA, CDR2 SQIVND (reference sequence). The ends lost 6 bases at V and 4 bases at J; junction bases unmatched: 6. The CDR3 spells CASSPGQKNQPQHF. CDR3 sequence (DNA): TGTGCCAGTAGCCCGGGACAGAAGAATCAGCCCCAGCATTTT.

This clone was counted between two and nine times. The CDR3 reads CASARQGAGETQYF. The CDR3 region has the DNA TGTGCCAGCGCTAGACAGGGGGCGGGAGAGACCCAGTACTTC. The V gene is TRBV28, the J gene TRBJ2-5; TRBD1 matches at 10 bases. Germline trimming cut 8 bases from V and 4 bases from J; bases unmatched to any gene: 7. The CDR3 sequence is 14 residues long. Looked up from germline, CDR1 is MDHEN and CDR2 is SYDVKM.

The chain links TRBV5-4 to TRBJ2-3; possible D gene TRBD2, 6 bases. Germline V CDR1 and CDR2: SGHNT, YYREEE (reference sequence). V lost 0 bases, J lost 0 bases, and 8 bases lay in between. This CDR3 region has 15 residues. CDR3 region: CASSLGGASTDTQYF. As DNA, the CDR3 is TGTGCCAGCAGCTTGGGCGGGGCTAGCACAGATACGCAGTATTTT.

CDR3 DNA sequence: TGTGCCAGCAGCTTCTCTATGACAGGCGGGGCGTATGGCTACACCTTC. Protein sequence: CASSFSMTGGAYGYTF. The chain links TRBV7-2 to TRBJ1-2; D is perhaps TRBD1 (6 bases). The CDR3 spans 16 residues. Germline CDR1 and CDR2: SGHTA and FQGNSA. Trimming pared 3 bases from V and 5 bases from J, leaving 19 bases between.

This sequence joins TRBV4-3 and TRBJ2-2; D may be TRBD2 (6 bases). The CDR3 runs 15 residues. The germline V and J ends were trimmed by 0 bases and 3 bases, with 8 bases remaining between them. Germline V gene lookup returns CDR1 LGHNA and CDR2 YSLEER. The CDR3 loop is CASSQDSGYTGELFF. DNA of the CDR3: TGCGCCAGCAGCCAAGATAGCGGATACACCGGGGAGCTGTTTTTT.

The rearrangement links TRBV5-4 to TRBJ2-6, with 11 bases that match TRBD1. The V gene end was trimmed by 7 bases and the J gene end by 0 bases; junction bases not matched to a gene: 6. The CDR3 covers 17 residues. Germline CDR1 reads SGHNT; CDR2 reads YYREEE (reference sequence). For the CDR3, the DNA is TGTGCCAGCGGCGCGGGACAGGGGGGCTCTGGGGCCAACGTCCTGACTTTC. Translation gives CASGAGQGGSGANVLTF.

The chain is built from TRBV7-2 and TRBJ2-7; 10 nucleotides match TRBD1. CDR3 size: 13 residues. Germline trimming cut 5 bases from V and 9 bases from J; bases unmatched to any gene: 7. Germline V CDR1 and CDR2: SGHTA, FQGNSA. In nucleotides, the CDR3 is TGTGCCAGCAGCGCCCGACAGGGGGCGGGGCAGTACTTC. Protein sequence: CASSARQGAGQYF. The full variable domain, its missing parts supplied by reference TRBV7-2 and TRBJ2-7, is GAGVSQSPSNKVTEKGKDVELRCDPISGHTALYWYRQSLGQGLEFLIYFQGNSAPDKSGLPSDRFSAERTGGSVSTLTIQRTQQEDSAVYLCASSARQGAGQYFGPGTRLTVT.

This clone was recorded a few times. CDR3 loop: CASSQGGSSYNEQFF. CDR3 coding DNA: TGTGCCAGCAGCCAGGGGGGGAGCTCCTACAATGAGCAGTTCTTC. This rearrangement joins TRBV4-2 to TRBJ2-1; TRBD2 matches at 7 bases. CDR3 size: 15 residues. From germline, CDR1 is LGHNA and CDR2 YNFKEQ. V was clipped by 3 bases and J by 0 bases; unmatched bases: 2.

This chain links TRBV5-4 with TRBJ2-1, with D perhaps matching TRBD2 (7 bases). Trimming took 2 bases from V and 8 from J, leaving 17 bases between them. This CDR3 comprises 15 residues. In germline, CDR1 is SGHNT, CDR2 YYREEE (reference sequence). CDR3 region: CASSLWGGPGDEQFF. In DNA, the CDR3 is TGTGCCAGCAGCTTATGGGGGGGGCCGGGGGATGAGCAGTTCTTC. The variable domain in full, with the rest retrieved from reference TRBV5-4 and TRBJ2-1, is ETGVTQSPTHLIKTRGQQVTLRCSSQSGHNTVSWYQQALGQGPQFIFQYYREEENGRGNFPPRFSGLQFPNYSSELNVNALELDDSALYLCASSLWGGPGDEQFFGPGTRLTVL.

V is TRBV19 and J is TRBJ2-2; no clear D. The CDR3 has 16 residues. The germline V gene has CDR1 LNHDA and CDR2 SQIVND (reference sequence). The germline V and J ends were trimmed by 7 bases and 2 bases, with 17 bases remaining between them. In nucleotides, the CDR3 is TGTGCCAGTACCCCGCCCACGGCCCATAACACCGGGGAGCTGTTTTTT. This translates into CASTPPTAHNTGELFF.

DNA for the CDR3: TGTGCCACCAGCAGAGAACAGGGTTCAAATTCACCCCTCCACTTT. This sequence encodes CATSREQGSNSPLHF. The chain couples TRBV15 to TRBJ1-6, with D tentatively TRBD1 (6 bases). Trimming pared 0 bases from V and 7 bases from J, leaving 10 bases between. CDR3 length: 15 residues. CDR1 and CDR2 (germline): LNHNV, YYDKDF (reference sequence).